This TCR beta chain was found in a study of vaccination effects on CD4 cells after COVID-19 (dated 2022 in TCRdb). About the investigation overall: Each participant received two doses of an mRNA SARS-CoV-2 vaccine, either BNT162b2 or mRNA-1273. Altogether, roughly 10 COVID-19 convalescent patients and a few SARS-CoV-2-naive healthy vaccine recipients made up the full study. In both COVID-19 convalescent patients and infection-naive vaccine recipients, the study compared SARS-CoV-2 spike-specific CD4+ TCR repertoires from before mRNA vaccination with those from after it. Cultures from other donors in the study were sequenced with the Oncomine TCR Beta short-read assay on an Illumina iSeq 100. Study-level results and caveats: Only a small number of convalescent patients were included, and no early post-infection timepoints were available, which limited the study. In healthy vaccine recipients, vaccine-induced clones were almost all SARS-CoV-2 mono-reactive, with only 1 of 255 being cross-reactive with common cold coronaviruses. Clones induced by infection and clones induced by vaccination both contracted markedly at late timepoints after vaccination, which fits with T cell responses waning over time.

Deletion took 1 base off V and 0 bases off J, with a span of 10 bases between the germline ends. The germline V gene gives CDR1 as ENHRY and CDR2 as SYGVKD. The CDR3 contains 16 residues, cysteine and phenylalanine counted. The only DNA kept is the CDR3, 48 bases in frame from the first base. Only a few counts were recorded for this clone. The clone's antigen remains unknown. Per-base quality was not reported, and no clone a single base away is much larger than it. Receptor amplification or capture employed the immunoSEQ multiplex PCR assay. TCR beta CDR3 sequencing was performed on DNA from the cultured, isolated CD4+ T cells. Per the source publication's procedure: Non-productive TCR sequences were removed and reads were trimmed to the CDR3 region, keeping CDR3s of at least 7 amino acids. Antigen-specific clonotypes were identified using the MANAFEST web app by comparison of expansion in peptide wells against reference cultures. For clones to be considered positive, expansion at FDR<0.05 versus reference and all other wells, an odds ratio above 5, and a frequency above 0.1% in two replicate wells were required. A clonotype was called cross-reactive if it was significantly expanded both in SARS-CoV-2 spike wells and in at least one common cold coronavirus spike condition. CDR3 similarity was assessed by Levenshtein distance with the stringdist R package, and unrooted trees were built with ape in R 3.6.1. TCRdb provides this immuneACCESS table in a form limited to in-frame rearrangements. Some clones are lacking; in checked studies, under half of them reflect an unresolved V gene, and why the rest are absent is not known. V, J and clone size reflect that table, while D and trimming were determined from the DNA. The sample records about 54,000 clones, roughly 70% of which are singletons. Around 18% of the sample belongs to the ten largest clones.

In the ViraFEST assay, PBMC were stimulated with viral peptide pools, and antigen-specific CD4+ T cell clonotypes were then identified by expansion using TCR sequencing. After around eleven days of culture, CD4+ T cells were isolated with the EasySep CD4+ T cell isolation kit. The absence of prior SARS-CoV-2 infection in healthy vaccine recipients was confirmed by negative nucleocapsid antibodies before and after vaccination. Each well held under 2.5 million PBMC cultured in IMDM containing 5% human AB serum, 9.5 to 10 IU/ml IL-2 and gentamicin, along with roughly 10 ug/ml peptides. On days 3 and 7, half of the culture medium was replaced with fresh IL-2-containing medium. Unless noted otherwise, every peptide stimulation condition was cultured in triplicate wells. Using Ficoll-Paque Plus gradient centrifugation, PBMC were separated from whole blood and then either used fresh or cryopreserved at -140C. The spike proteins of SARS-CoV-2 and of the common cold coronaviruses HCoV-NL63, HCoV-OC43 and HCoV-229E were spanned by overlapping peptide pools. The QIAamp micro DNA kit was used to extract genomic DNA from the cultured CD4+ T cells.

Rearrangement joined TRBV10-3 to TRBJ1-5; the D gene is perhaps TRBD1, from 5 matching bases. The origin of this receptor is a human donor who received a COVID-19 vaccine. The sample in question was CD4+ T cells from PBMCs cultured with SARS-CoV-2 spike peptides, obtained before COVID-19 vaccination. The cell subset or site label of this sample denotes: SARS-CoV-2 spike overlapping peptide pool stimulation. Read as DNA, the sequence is TGTGCCATCAGTGAGTGGGGACGCAATAGCAATCAGCCCCAGCATTTT. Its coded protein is CAISEWGRNSNQPQHF.